Below, 10 T cell receptor beta chains from the same sample are listed, as sequenced in a study of response to subunit inactivated influenza vaccine. Via MiXCR, TCRdb re-called the RT-PCR reads, giving one row per CDR3 protein. The table has 500,000 to 550,000 distinct CDR3 sequences, approximately 7.3% seen once. This specimen was PBMCs from blood, taken less than 30 months after vaccination. The receptors shown here come from a man aged 45 to 75 who received an inactivated influenza vaccine.

The CDR3 coding sequence is TGCAGTGCTAGAGATCTCCAATGGGCTGATGAGCAGTTCTTC. This gives the protein CSARDLQWADEQFF. The chain carries TRBV20-1 and TRBJ2-1, with D unresolved. CDR1 is DFQATT, CDR2 SNEGSKA, per germline (reference sequence). V was pared by 0 bases and J by 8 bases, with 14 bases between. The CDR3 loop spans 14 amino acids.

With regard to this clonotype: A clone one base away is much larger, so this may be a read error. The conserved phenylalanine or tryptophan is not found at the CDR3 terminus, so this likely reflects a read error. The genes are TRBV7-2 and TRBJ1-1, with D unresolved. Between the trimmed V and J ends, which lost 1 base and 7 bases, there was a span of 10 bases. There are 13 residues in the CDR3. Germline V lookup: CDR1 SGHTA, CDR2 FQGNSA. As DNA, the CDR3 is TGTGCCAGCAGCTTAGGGATAAGCGGTGAAGCTTTCCTT. It codes for CASSLGISGEAFL.

The rearrangement links TRBV20-1 to TRBJ2-3, with D tentatively TRBD2 (5 bases). This CDR3 region has 11 residues. The ends were cut back, 4 bases at V and 4 bases at J, with 6 bases in the middle. Per germline, CDR1 DFQATT and CDR2 SNEGSKA (reference sequence). The DNA of the CDR3 is TGCAGTGCTATCGGGGCAGATACGCAGTATTTT. Protein: CSAIGADTQYF.

This clonotype was detected ten times or more. The CDR3 region has the DNA TGTGCCAGCAGTCAACAGGGGGCGGCCGAGCAGTACTTC. Amino acid sequence: CASSQQGAAEQYF. The rearrangement uses TRBV2 and TRBJ2-7; 9 bases agree with TRBD1. V dropped 5 bases and J dropped 6; count of bases not matched to a gene: 5. CDR1 and CDR2 from the germline V gene are SNHLY and FYNNEI. The CDR3 totals 13 residues.

This clonotype was found many times. CDR3 region: CASSSGLGPETQYF. CDR3 in DNA: TGTGCCAGCAGCTCAGGACTTGGGCCAGAGACCCAGTACTTC. V gene TRBV7-2 combines with J gene TRBJ2-5; a weak D match, TRBD2 (5 bases). The germline CDR1 and CDR2 sequences are SGHTA and FQGNSA. V was pared by 4 bases and J by 4 bases, with 13 bases between. The CDR3 sequence is 14 residues long.

This clonotype was recorded many times. The chain links TRBV25-1 to TRBJ2-5; D possibly corresponds to TRBD2 (5 bases). V was pared by 2 bases and J by 6 bases, with 13 bases between. Germline lookup yields CDR1 MGHDK and CDR2 SYGVNS. The CDR3 covers 14 residues. The CDR3 DNA follows: TGTGCCAGCAGTGAACCTCGGGGTGGTAAGACCCAGTACTTC. Amino acids: CASSEPRGGKTQYF.

The V and J genes are TRBV7-8 and TRBJ1-5; D is unclear. This CDR3 comprises 12 residues. Germline assignment: CDR1 SGHVS and CDR2 FQNEAQ. The germline V and J ends were trimmed by 2 bases and 6 bases, with 5 bases remaining between them. The CDR3 coding sequence is TGTGCCAGCAGCTTAAGTGTTCAGCCCCAGCATTTT. Translated: CASSLSVQPQHF.

A few counts support this clonotype. The rearrangement uses TRBV20-1 and TRBJ2-1; possibly TRBD1 or TRBD2 for D (6 bases each). The germline CDR1 and CDR2 sequences are DFQATT and SNEGSKA (reference sequence). V lost 0 bases to trimming and J lost 6 bases, with 18 bases between them. The CDR3 is 16 residues long. The chain's CDR3 is CSARDEGGHAFNEQFF. The CDR3 nucleotides are TGCAGTGCTAGAGATGAGGGGGGCCACGCTTTCAATGAGCAGTTCTTC.

The chain combines TRBV7-7 with TRBJ2-7; a weak D match, TRBD1 (6 bases). This CDR3 is 13 amino acids long. Deletions cut 8 bases from V and 4 bases from J, with 15 bases between. CDR1 and CDR2 (germline): SSHAT, FNYEAQ (reference sequence). CDR3 residues: CASPDRTPYEQYF. The CDR3 coding sequence is TGTGCCAGCCCAGACAGGACCCCTTACGAGCAGTACTTC.

V gene TRBV7-6 combines with J gene TRBJ2-4; unclear D gene. V dropped 0 bases and J dropped 7 bases, with 10 bases sitting between them. This CDR3 spans 14 amino acids. The germline V gene has CDR1 SGHVS and CDR2 FNYEAQ. The CDR3 DNA sequence: TGTGCCAGCAGCTTAGCCGTGGGATTCAACATTCAGTACTTC. It specifies CASSLAVGFNIQYF.